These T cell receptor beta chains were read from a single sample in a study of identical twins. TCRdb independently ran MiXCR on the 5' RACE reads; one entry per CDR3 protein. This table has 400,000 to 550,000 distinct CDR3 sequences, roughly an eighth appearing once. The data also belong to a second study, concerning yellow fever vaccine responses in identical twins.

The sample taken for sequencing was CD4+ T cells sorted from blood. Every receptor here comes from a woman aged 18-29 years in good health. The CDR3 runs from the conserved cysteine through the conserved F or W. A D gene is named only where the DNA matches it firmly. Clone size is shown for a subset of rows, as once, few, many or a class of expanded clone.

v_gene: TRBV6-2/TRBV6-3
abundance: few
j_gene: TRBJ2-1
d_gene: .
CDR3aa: CASSYAPGRMDNEQFF
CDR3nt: TGTGCCAGCAGCTATGCACCGGGACGCATGGACAATGAGCAGTTCTTC

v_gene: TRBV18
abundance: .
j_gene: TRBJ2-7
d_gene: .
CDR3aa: CASSPVMTGLSSYEQYF
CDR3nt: TGTGCCAGCTCACCAGTAATGACAGGCCTGAGCTCCTACGAGCAGTACTTC

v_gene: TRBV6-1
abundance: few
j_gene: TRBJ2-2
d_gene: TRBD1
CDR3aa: CASSRAAGGITGELFF
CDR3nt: TGTGCCAGCAGTAGGGCCGCAGGGGGCATAACCGGGGAGCTGTTTTTT

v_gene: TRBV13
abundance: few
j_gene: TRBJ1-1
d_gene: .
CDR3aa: CASSSRAVSGEAFF
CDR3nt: TGTGCCAGCAGCTCGCGGGCAGTGTCGGGTGAAGCTTTCTTT

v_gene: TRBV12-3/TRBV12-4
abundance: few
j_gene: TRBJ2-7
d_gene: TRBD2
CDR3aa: CASRTSGSGYEQYF
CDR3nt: TGTGCCAGCAGAACTAGCGGGAGTGGATACGAGCAGTACTTC

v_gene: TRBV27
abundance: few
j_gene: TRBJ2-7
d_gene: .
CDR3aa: CASSASLGPYEQYF
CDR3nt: TGTGCCAGCAGTGCCTCCCTAGGTCCCTACGAGCAGTACTTC

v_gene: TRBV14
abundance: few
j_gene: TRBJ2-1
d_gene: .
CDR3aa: CASSSLGVEQFF
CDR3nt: TGTGCCAGCAGCTCGCTGGGGGTTGAGCAGTTCTTC

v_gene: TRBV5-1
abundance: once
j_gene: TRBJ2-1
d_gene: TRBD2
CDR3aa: CASSSLRSGGTIGNEQFF
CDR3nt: TGCGCCAGCAGCTCCCTCCGTAGCGGGGGGACCATAGGTAATGAGCAGTTCTTC

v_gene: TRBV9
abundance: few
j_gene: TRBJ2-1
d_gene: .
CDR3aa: CASSVADSVMEQFF
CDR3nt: TGTGCCAGCAGCGTAGCAGACTCAGTAATGGAGCAGTTCTTC

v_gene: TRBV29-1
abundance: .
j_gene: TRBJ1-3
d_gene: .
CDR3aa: CSVVGAGNTKYF
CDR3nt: .

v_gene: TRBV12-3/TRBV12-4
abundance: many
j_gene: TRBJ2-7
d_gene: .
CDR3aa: CASGSGVTGGEQYF
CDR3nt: TGTGCCAGCGGGTCGGGAGTAACAGGCGGCGAGCAGTACTTC

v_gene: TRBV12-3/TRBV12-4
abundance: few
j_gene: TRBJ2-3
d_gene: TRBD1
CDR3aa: CASSTAGTGGDTDTQYF
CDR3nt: TGTGCCAGCAGTACCGCCGGGACAGGGGGCGATACAGATACGCAGTATTTT

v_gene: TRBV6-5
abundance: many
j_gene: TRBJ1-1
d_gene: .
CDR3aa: CASSPRGGVTDTEAFF
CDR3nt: TGTGCCAGCAGTCCACGGGGGGGGGTAACGGACACTGAAGCTTTCTTT

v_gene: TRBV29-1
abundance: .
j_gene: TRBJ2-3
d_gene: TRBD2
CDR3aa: CSVEDPRQLAGTDTQYF
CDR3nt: TGCAGCGTTGAAGATCCGCGGCAACTAGCGGGAACTGATACGCAGTATTTT

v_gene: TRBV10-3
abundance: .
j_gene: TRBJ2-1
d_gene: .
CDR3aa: CAILDGNYNEQFF
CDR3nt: TGTGCCATCCTGGACGGAAACTACAATGAGCAGTTCTTC

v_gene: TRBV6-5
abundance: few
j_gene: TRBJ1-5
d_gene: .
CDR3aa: CASSYSGVRNGQPQHF
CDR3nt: TGTGCCAGCAGTTACTCCGGGGTGAGAAATGGTCAGCCCCAGCATTTT

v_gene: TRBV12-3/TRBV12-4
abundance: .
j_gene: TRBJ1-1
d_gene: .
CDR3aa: CASSLDKGTEAFF
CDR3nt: TGTGCCAGCAGTTTAGATAAGGGGACTGAAGCTTTCTTT